This T cell receptor (beta chain) was sequenced during a study of shared clonotypes between healthy human individuals. Study background: Two women and three men aged 18 to 49 served as donors. Broader study findings: Naive subsets typically showed greater estimated richness than memory subsets. Non-shared clonotypes displayed generation probabilities falling below those of clonotypes present in all four donors.

Approximately 210 ng DNA, about 33,000 T cell genomes, went into each sorted-subset replicate PCR. Assay: immunoSEQ multiplex PCR; the TCRdb copy retains only in-frame clones and omits some. The data contain about 1.5 million clones, about 98% of them singletons. This clone was seen a single time. Its target is unknown. This TCR was sampled from a man aged 25 to 45 in good health. Sequencing was performed on naive CD4+ T cells sorted from blood. Documented subset: CD45RA+ positively selected.

The CDR3 here is CASGSQRGEQYF. CDR3 DNA: TGTGCCAGCGGATCTCAACGGGGCGAGCAGTACTTC. The chain has TRBV7-6 and TRBJ2-7, with D perhaps TRBD2 (5 bases). The CDR3 runs 12 residues. V was pared by 8 bases and J by 6 bases, with 14 bases between. Germline V lookup: CDR1 SGHVS, CDR2 FNYEAQ. The full variable domain, completed using reference TRBV7-6 and TRBJ2-7, is GAGVSQSPRYKVTKRGQDVALRCDPISGHVSLYWYRQALGQGPEFLTYFNYEAQQDKSGLPNDRFSAERPEGSISTLTIQRTEQRDSAMYRCASGSQRGEQYFGPGTRLTVT.